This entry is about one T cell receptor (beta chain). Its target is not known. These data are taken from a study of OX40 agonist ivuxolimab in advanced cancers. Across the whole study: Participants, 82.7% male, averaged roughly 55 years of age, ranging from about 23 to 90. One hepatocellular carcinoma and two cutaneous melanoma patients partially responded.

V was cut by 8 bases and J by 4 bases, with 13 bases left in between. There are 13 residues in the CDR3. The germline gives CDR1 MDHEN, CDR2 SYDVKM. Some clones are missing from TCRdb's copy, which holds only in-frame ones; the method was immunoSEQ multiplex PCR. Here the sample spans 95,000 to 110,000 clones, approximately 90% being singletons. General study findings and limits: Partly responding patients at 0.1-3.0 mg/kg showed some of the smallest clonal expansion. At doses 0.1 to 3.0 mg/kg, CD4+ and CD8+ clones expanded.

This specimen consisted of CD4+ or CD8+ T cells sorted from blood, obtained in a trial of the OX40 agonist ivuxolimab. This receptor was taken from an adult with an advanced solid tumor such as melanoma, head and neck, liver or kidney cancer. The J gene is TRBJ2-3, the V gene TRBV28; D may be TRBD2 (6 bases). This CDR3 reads CASVLDYSDTQYF. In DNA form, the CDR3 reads TGTGCCAGCGTATTGGACTACTCAGATACGCAGTATTTT.